Listed here are 23 T cell receptor beta chains from one sample, sequenced in a study of beta chain features in type 1 diabetes. All of the isolated RNA was reverse transcribed, so expressed TCRB transcripts were sequenced. Assay used: immunoSEQ multiplex PCR; TCRdb lists only in-frame clones, some missing. Here the sample spans fewer than 900,000 clones, roughly 16% being singletons. Material for sequencing was naive CD4+ T cells from blood. The receptors here all came from a woman between 18 and 29 years old in good health.

This clone has just a few counts. This chain joins TRBV4-3 and TRBJ2-3; TRBD1 might be the D (6 bases). The CDR3 consists of 19 residues. V was clipped by 1 base and J by 1 base, with 21 bases between them. Germline V gives CDR1 LGHNA, CDR2 YSLEER. The CDR3 DNA reads as TGCGCCAGCAGCCAAGTTAAACTTTTAGGACAGCAAGGCACAGATACGCAGTATTTT. Protein product: CASSQVKLLGQQGTDTQYF.

This rearrangement joins TRBV10-3 to TRBJ2-3; 7 bases are a match to TRBD2. The CDR3 totals 15 residues. Germline loops: CDR1 ENHRY, CDR2 SYGVKD. Unmatched junction bases numbered 5, after V lost 4 bases and J lost 1 base. CDR3 bases: TGTGCCATCAGTGTCGGTGCGGGAGGCACAGATACGCAGTATTTT. It is translated as CAISVGAGGTDTQYF.

This clone was seen a handful of times. The V gene is TRBV28, the J gene TRBJ2-3; D gene unclear. CDR1 MDHEN and CDR2 SYDVKM come from the germline V gene. This CDR3 has 15 amino acids. The ends were cut back, 6 bases at V and 4 bases at J, with 17 bases in the middle. The CDR3 DNA reads as TGTGCCAGCAGGACACGGACGGCGTTTGCAGATACGCAGTATTTT. It is translated as CASRTRTAFADTQYF.

This clone appeared a few times. The rearrangement joins TRBV28 to TRBJ2-7, with 7 positions matching TRBD2. This CDR3 comprises 16 residues. Germline CDR1 MDHEN, CDR2 SYDVKM. V dropped 5 bases and J dropped 6; count of bases not matched to a gene: 16. The chain's CDR3 is CASSPGYAGELGEQYF. CDR3 sequence (DNA): TGTGCCAGCAGTCCCGGGTATGCGGGAGAGTTGGGCGAGCAGTACTTC.

This clone has just a few counts. The chain joins TRBV5-1 to TRBJ2-1, with 10 positions matching TRBD2. The CDR3 consists of 18 residues. Germline loops: CDR1 SGHRS, CDR2 YFSETQ. V dropped 0 bases and J dropped 0; count of bases not matched to a gene: 6. The CDR3 here is CASSLAASGSPSYNEQFF. The CDR3 DNA follows: TGCGCCAGCAGCTTGGCCGCTAGCGGGAGTCCCTCCTACAATGAGCAGTTCTTC. Looking up the rest from reference TRBV5-1 and TRBJ2-1 gives the full variable domain: KAGVTQTPRYLIKTRGQQVTLSCSPISGHRSVSWYQQTPGQGLQFLFEYFSETQRNKGNFPGRFSGRQFSNSRSEMNVSTLELGDSALYLCASSLAASGSPSYNEQFFGPGTRLTVL.

The chain recombines TRBV7-2 with TRBJ2-3; no firm D call. CDR1 and CDR2 from the germline V gene are SGHTA and FQGNSA. Trimming pared 5 bases from V and 7 bases from J, leaving 10 bases between. CDR3 length: 12 residues. The CDR3 DNA sequence: TGTGCCAGCAGCCCAGGTGGGAATACGCAGTATTTT. Its translation: CASSPGGNTQYF.

The table lists this clone with a few counts. This chain links TRBV5-4 with TRBJ2-3, with no clear D. Trimming pared 4 bases from V and 2 bases from J, leaving 8 bases between. Germline V gene sequence: CDR1 SGHNT, CDR2 YYREEE (reference sequence). The CDR3 contains 13 residues. This chain's CDR3 is CASSLDTTDTQYF. CDR3 nucleotide sequence: TGTGCCAGCAGCCTGGATACCACAGATACGCAGTATTTT. Drawing the rest from reference TRBV5-4 and TRBJ2-3, the complete variable domain is ETGVTQSPTHLIKTRGQQVTLRCSSQSGHNTVSWYQQALGQGPQFIFQYYREEENGRGNFPPRFSGLQFPNYSSELNVNALELDDSALYLCASSLDTTDTQYFGPGTRLTVL.

The chain's CDR3 is CASSSKGGRGGRGETQYF. Here the CDR3 DNA reads TGTGCCAGTAGTTCGAAGGGGGGGAGAGGCGGTCGAGGAGAGACCCAGTACTTC. The chain couples TRBV19 to TRBJ2-5, with D possibly matching TRBD2 (7 bases). Germline CDR1 is LNHDA and CDR2 is SQIVND (reference sequence). The CDR3 totals 18 residues. V shed 5 bases and J shed 4 bases, with 26 bases lying between them.

V is TRBV7-2 and J is TRBJ2-5; D is unclear. V was trimmed by 5 bases and J by 3 bases, leaving 10 bases between them. The V gene's germline CDR1 is SGHTA and CDR2 FQGNSA. The CDR3 length is 13 residues. For the CDR3, the DNA is TGTGCCAGCAGCCGTCATTTGGAAGAGACCCAGTACTTC. It translates to CASSRHLEETQYF.

The CDR3 sequence: CASSQHDRGSTEQYF. Written as DNA, the CDR3 is TGCGCCAGCAGCCAACACGACAGGGGATCCACCGAGCAGTACTTC. V gene TRBV4-3 combines with J gene TRBJ2-7; TRBD1 matches 8 bases. Germline V gene sequence: CDR1 LGHNA, CDR2 YSLEER. After removal of 2 bases from V and 6 bases from J, the junction contained 9 bases not matched to a gene. CDR3 length: 15 amino acids.

This clone was counted a few times. This CDR3 is CASSFSGRSPREQFF. For the CDR3, the DNA is TGTGCCAGCAGCTTCAGCGGGCGTAGCCCACGGGAGCAGTTCTTC. The chain links TRBV7-3 to TRBJ2-1; D is possibly TRBD2 (6 bases). Trimming pared 3 bases from V and 10 bases from J, leaving 19 bases between. This CDR3 has 15 residues. In germline, CDR1 is SGHTA, CDR2 FQGTGA.

The chain couples TRBV6-4 to TRBJ2-5; possibly TRBD1 for D (6 bases). The CDR3 extends over 16 amino acids. Germline CDR1 reads MRHNA; CDR2 reads SNTAGT. Trimming shortened V by 4 bases and J by 4 bases, and 19 bases separated the two germline ends. The CDR3 DNA is TGTGCCAGCAGTGCCAACCCGTGGGACACCCGAGAGACCCAGTACTTC. Its protein product is CASSANPWDTRETQYF.

The J gene is TRBJ2-7, the V gene TRBV28; tentative D call: TRBD1 (5 bases). CDR1 and CDR2 from the germline V gene are MDHEN and SYDVKM. V gave up 5 bases and J gave up 4 bases, with 9 bases separating them. The CDR3 runs 12 residues. CDR3 DNA sequence: TGTGCCAGCAGTGCACAGGCATACGAGCAGTACTTC. Translation gives CASSAQAYEQYF. The variable domain in full, completed from reference TRBV28 and TRBJ2-7, reads DVKVTQSSRYLVKRTGEKVFLECVQDMDHENMFWYRQDPGLGLRLIYFSYDVKMKEKGDIPEGYSVSREKKERFSLILESASTNQTSMYLCASSAQAYEQYFGPGTRLTVT.

The chain has TRBV7-2 and TRBJ2-1; either TRBD1 or TRBD2 may supply D (5 bases each). The germline V gene encodes CDR1 SGHTA and CDR2 FQGNSA. CDR3 size: 13 residues. V was clipped by 1 base and J by 13 bases, with 14 bases between them. The CDR3 nucleotides read TGTGCCAGCAGCTTAGAGTGGGGCGGGTTTCAGTTCTTC. Its protein is CASSLEWGGFQFF.

At least ten counts were recorded for this clone. The same CDR3 is also encoded by other DNA sequences in this sample. The chain uses TRBV19 and TRBJ2-1, with D uncertain. Germline CDR1 LNHDA, CDR2 SQIVND (reference sequence). The CDR3 consists of 12 residues. The V and J ends lost 3 bases and 7 bases respectively, with 7 bases between them. CDR3 sequence reads: CASSIGRNEQFF. The CDR3, as DNA: TGTGCCAGTAGTATTGGGCGGAATGAGCAGTTCTTC.

This chain uses TRBV7-3 with TRBJ2-1, with TRBD2 matching over 11 bases. J lost 7 bases, V lost 5 bases, and 4 bases had no gene match. This CDR3 comprises 14 residues. The germline V gene encodes CDR1 SGHTA and CDR2 FQGTGA. CDR3 DNA: TGTGCCAGCAGCATTACTAGCGGGAGTAATGAGCAGTTCTTC. Translated, it gives CASSITSGSNEQFF.

CDR3 residues: CASSWGTEETQYF. For the CDR3, the DNA is TGTGCCAGCAGCTGGGGGACAGAAGAGACCCAGTACTTC. The rearrangement uses TRBV5-4 and TRBJ2-5; 7 nucleotides match TRBD1. The CDR3 loop spans 13 amino acids. V was pared by 3 bases and J by 3 bases, with 2 bases of the junction left unmatched. Germline CDR1 and CDR2: SGHNT and YYREEE (reference sequence).

V is TRBV19 and J is TRBJ1-5; tentatively, D is TRBD1 (5 bases). This CDR3 region has 19 residues. V was clipped by 3 bases and J by 1 base, with 22 bases between them. The V gene's germline CDR1 is LNHDA and CDR2 SQIVND (reference sequence). The CDR3 DNA reads as TGTGCCAGTAGTATTGACCTGGGGCGTCGGACGTCAAGCAATCAGCCCCAGCATTTT. Amino acid sequence: CASSIDLGRRTSSNQPQHF.

The V and J genes are TRBV11-2 and TRBJ1-3; D remains ambiguous. The CDR3 spans 14 residues. Germline values: CDR1 SGHAT, CDR2 FQNNGV. Deletions cut 2 bases from V and 7 bases from J, with 12 bases between. Here the CDR3 reads CASSLNLGANTIYF. CDR3 DNA: TGTGCCAGCAGCTTAAATTTAGGAGCGAACACCATATATTTT.

V usage is TRBV11-2 and J usage is TRBJ2-7, with a weak D call TRBD2 (6 bases). The CDR3 runs 15 residues. With 3 bases removed from V and 4 bases from J, the gap between germline ends came to 16 bases. Germline V gene sequence: CDR1 SGHAT, CDR2 FQNNGV. The CDR3 loop reads CASSLGAGLGYEQYF. CDR3 DNA sequence: TGTGCCAGCAGCTTGGGCGCGGGACTTGGGTACGAGCAGTACTTC. Supplemented by reference TRBV11-2 and TRBJ2-7, the full variable domain reads EAGVAQSPRYKIIEKRQSVAFWCNPISGHATLYWYQQILGQGPKLLIQFQNNGVVDDSQLPKDRFSAERLKGVDSTLKIQPAKLEDSAVYLCASSLGAGLGYEQYFGPGTRLTVT.

The rearrangement uses TRBV4-3 and TRBJ2-1; 7 bases are shared with TRBD1. With 0 bases clipped from V and 4 bases from J, the junction kept 12 bases outside the gene matches. The CDR3 runs 18 residues. The germline CDR1 and CDR2 sequences are LGHNA and YSLEER. CDR3 residues: CASSQDLGYRGRYNEQFF. CDR3 DNA: TGCGCCAGCAGCCAAGATCTGGGGTACAGGGGCAGGTACAATGAGCAGTTCTTC.

This clone has just a few counts. This chain uses TRBV29-1 with TRBJ2-1, with D perhaps matching TRBD1 (6 bases). This CDR3 region has 14 residues. The germline V gene has CDR1 SQVTM and CDR2 ANQGSEA. The V gene lost 3 bases and the J gene lost 4 bases, with 13 bases spanning the gap. CDR3: CSVESRGRYNEQFF. CDR3 coding DNA: TGCAGCGTTGAGTCCAGGGGACGATACAATGAGCAGTTCTTC.

The sample holds a few counts of this clone. This chain connects TRBV6-5 to TRBJ1-2; D gene uncertain. Trimming pared 6 bases from V and 9 bases from J, leaving 17 bases between. The CDR3 sequence is 13 residues long. The germline V gene has CDR1 MNHEY and CDR2 SVGAGI. The CDR3 coding sequence is TGTGCCAGCAGACAAGCCGTTACAGAAAGCTACACCTTC. It is translated as CASRQAVTESYTF.